Below, one TCR beta chain is given with its context. In the original workflow: Nucleated cell counts were estimated from reference gene primer amplification. The repertoire was sequenced with immunoSEQ multiplex PCR; TCRdb's copy has only in-frame clones and lacks some. V, J and clone size were drawn from that table, and D and trimming were deduced from the DNA. This sample yields about 210,000 clones, of which approximately 91% are seen a single time; around 0.72% belongs to the top ten. These data are taken from a study of blood T cell repertoires in COVID-19. The wider study: Spain, Italy and the United States supplied samples that represented acute and convalescent COVID-19. Nucleic acid was either cDNA or gDNA, and it came from T cells, B-cell-depleted T cells, or PBMCs.

Germline V CDR1 and CDR2: KGHSH, LQKENI. The CDR3 spans 15 residues. V was trimmed by 2 bases and J by 7 bases, leaving 12 bases between them. Sample: peripheral blood. This sequence was found in a man aged 40-49 years with acute or convalescent COVID-19. This chain connects TRBV18 to TRBJ1-6; D might be TRBD1 (5 bases). The CDR3 is CASSPGAGGNSPLHF. The CDR3 region has the DNA TGTGCCAGCTCACCAGGGGCAGGCGGCAATTCACCCCTCCACTTT.